This T cell receptor beta chain emerged from a study of read filtering for tumor transcriptome and immune sequencing. Study-wide findings and caveats: Compared with RNA-seq, IR-seq gave much higher clonotype depth and reliability.

From about 0.4 ug of RNA, a library with molecular barcoded alpha/delta and beta/gamma adaptors was made. In TCRdb, the reads were re-called with MiXCR into one record per CDR3 protein. Here the sample spans about 57,000 distinct CDR3 sequences, 20% to 25% being singletons. V was pared by 0 bases and J by 5 bases, with 5 bases of the junction left unmatched. The length of the CDR3 is 15 residues. Germline V lookup: CDR1 SGHRS, CDR2 YFSETQ. Ten or more counts support this clonotype. Its antigen is undetermined. The TCR was taken from a donor over 35 with multiple myeloma. This chain links TRBV5-1 with TRBJ2-1; 7 bases line up with TRBD1. Sequencing input: a population of CD138-negative cells sorted from bone marrow. CDR3 loop: CASSLAGDRNNEQFF. CDR3 DNA: TGCGCCAGCAGCTTGGCCGGGGACAGAAACAATGAGCAGTTCTTC.